One sample yielded the 28 T cell receptor beta chains listed below, sequenced in a study of identical twins' blood T cells. TCRdb used MiXCR to reprocess the 5' RACE reads, holding one entry per CDR3 protein. The sample includes roughly 340,000 distinct CDR3 sequences, roughly 30% of them seen just once. The sequencing input was PBMCs. These receptors all stem from a woman aged 18-55 years in good health.

The chain uses TRBV13 and TRBJ2-1, with TRBD2 matching over 10 bases. J gave up 10 bases and V 1 base, and 7 bases lay outside the gene matches. CDR1 is PRHDT and CDR2 is FYEKMQ in the germline V gene (reference sequence). CDR3 length: 15 amino acids. CDR3 residues: CASSLAGLAEIEQFF. Here the CDR3 DNA reads TGTGCCAGCAGCTTAGCCGGACTAGCGGAAATCGAGCAGTTCTTC.

This clonotype was observed at least ten times. The rearrangement links TRBV25-1 to TRBJ1-1, with 7 bases fitting TRBD1. The germline gives CDR1 MGHDK, CDR2 SYGVNS. The length of the CDR3 is 15 residues. V was clipped by 1 base and J by 7 bases; unmatched bases: 9. In DNA, the CDR3 is TGTGCCAGCAGTGAATTAGACAGGGATTCGGGTGAAGCTTTCTTT. Translated: CASSELDRDSGEAFF.

This clonotype showed up many times. The chain links TRBV29-1 to TRBJ2-3, with 12 bases identical to TRBD2. Germline values: CDR1 SQVTM, CDR2 ANQGSEA. The CDR3 loop spans 16 amino acids. Unmatched junction bases numbered 6, after V lost 5 bases and J lost 0 bases. This CDR3 is CSVSGLAGRSTDTQYF. In DNA, the CDR3 is TGCAGCGTTTCTGGACTAGCGGGGCGTAGCACAGATACGCAGTATTTT.

The DNA for the CDR3 is TGTGCCAGCTCAACTCACCCCGAGACGGGCACTGAAGCTTTCTTT. Protein sequence: CASSTHPETGTEAFF. The rearrangement uses TRBV9 and TRBJ1-1; D is uncertain. The CDR3 is made up of 15 amino acids. Germline V CDR1 and CDR2: SGDLS, YYNGEE. V was trimmed by 7 bases and J by 4 bases, leaving 20 bases between them.

This clonotype has a handful of counts. The chain joins TRBV5-1 to TRBJ2-7; no firm D call. V dropped 2 bases and J dropped 2 bases, with 11 bases sitting between them. The germline V gene has CDR1 SGHRS and CDR2 YFSETQ. The CDR3 extends over 14 amino acids. Written as DNA, the CDR3 is TGCGCCAGCAGCTTACATGGTTCCGCCTACGAGCAGTACTTC. This sequence encodes CASSLHGSAYEQYF.

The chain links TRBV12-3 or TRBV12-4 to TRBJ2-7; weak D call: TRBD2 (7 bases). The CDR3 is 15 residues long. The V and J ends lost 1 base and 2 bases respectively, with 12 bases between them. The CDR3 region has the DNA TGTGCCAGCAGTTTAGGGCGGGGGCCTACCTACGAGCAGTACTTC. It encodes CASSLGRGPTYEQYF.

In regard to this clonotype: One end of the junction does not line up with germline, which may come from a read error. The V call is TRBV5-1, the J call TRBJ2-7, with D possibly TRBD2 on 6 matching bases. There are 14 residues in the CDR3. Germline CDR1 SGHRS, CDR2 YFSETQ. Written as DNA, the CDR3 is TGCGCCAGCAGCTGGGGACTCGGTGACCTCGAGCAGTACTTT. Translation: CASSWGLGDLEQYF. Full variable domain (missing parts from reference TRBV5-1 and TRBJ2-7): KAGVTQTPRYLIKTRGQQVTLSCSPISGHRSVSWYQQTPGQGLQFLFEYFSETQRNKGNFPGRFSGRQFSNSRSEMNVSTLELGDSALYLCASSWGLGDLEQYFGPGTRLTVT.

J is TRBJ1-4 and V is TRBV20-1, with D unclear. V was cut by 0 bases and J by 7 bases, with 18 bases left in between. This CDR3 is 16 amino acids long. Germline CDR1 and CDR2: DFQATT and SNEGSKA (reference sequence). The CDR3 DNA reads as TGCAGTGCTAGAGATTCAATCGCGGGATCGGGTGAAAAACTGTTTTTT. Protein: CSARDSIAGSGEKLFF.

This clonotype has just a few counts. The V and J genes are TRBV13 and TRBJ2-1; unclear D gene. From germline, CDR1 is PRHDT and CDR2 FYEKMQ (reference sequence). The CDR3 length is 15 residues. Trimming removed 3 bases from V and 16 bases from J, with 25 bases in between. CDR3 loop: CASSFYAGNKQLGFF. DNA of the CDR3: TGTGCCAGCAGCTTTTACGCTGGGAACAAACAATTGGGATTCTTC.

The J gene is TRBJ1-1, the V gene TRBV18; maybe TRBD1 (5 bases). The CDR3 is 15 amino acids. The germline CDR1 and CDR2 sequences are KGHSH and LQKENI. The V end lost 3 bases, the J end lost 2 bases, and 13 bases lay between the germline ends. CDR3: CASSPRTLKNTEAFF. In DNA form, the CDR3 reads TGTGCCAGCTCACCCAGGACACTAAAAAACACTGAAGCTTTCTTT.

The DNA of the CDR3 is TGCAGCGTTGGGCAGACCCTCACCGGGGAGCTGTTTTTT. It encodes CSVGQTLTGELFF. V is TRBV29-1 and J is TRBJ2-2; D gene ambiguous. There are 13 residues in the CDR3. V lost 4 bases and J 4 bases, leaving 10 bases between the germline ends. Germline V gene sequence: CDR1 SQVTM, CDR2 ANQGSEA.

This clonotype has at least ten counts. The gene calls are TRBV11-2 and TRBJ2-2; D may be TRBD1 (5 bases). Per germline, CDR1 SGHAT and CDR2 FQNNGV. This CDR3 is 12 amino acids long. Trimming shortened V by 4 bases and J by 5 bases, and 5 bases separated the two germline ends. CDR3 in DNA: TGTGCCAGCAGCTACAGGACCGGGGAGCTGTTTTTT. It codes for CASSYRTGELFF.

CDR3 protein: CASSLWTSSYNEQFF. The CDR3 nucleotides are TGTGCCAGCAGCCTTTGGACTAGCTCCTACAATGAGCAGTTCTTC. The V gene is TRBV14, the J gene TRBJ2-1; TRBD2 agrees at 7 bases. V shed 4 bases, J shed 0 bases, and the junction held 3 bases outside the gene matches. The CDR3 runs to 15 residues. Germline V gene sequence: CDR1 SGHDN, CDR2 FVKESK. The full variable domain, with the rest looked up from reference TRBV14 and TRBJ2-1, is EAGVTQFPSHSVIEKGQTVTLRCDPISGHDNLYWYRRVMGKEIKFLLHFVKESKQDESGMPNNRFLAERTGGTYSTLKVQPAELEDSGVYFCASSLWTSSYNEQFFGPGTRLTVL.

The chain couples TRBV29-1 to TRBJ2-7; D is unresolved. The CDR3 covers 11 residues. The V gene lost 6 bases and the J gene lost 2 bases, with 8 bases spanning the gap. Germline CDR1 and CDR2: SQVTM and ANQGSEA. The CDR3 nucleotides read TGCAGCGTAGGACGAACCTACGAGCAGTACTTC. Its protein is CSVGRTYEQYF.

This clonotype occurred many times. V gene TRBV5-1 combines with J gene TRBJ1-5, with TRBD1 matching over 10 bases. This CDR3 region has 14 residues. The junction had 2 bases not matched to a gene; V was cut back by 4 bases and J by 4 bases. Per the germline V gene, CDR1 is SGHRS and CDR2 is YFSETQ. This CDR3 is CASSRTGGNQPQHF. In nucleotides, the CDR3 is TGCGCCAGCAGCAGGACAGGGGGGAATCAGCCCCAGCATTTT.

This clonotype has just a few counts. The rearrangement uses TRBV3-1 and TRBJ2-1; D may be TRBD2 (6 bases). Trimming stripped 4 bases from V and 9 bases from J, with 22 bases between. Per germline, CDR1 LGHDT and CDR2 YNNKEL (reference sequence). The CDR3 has 16 residues. CDR3 sequence: CASSRPGGLPLPEQFF. As DNA, the CDR3 is TGTGCCAGCAGCCGGCCCGGGGGACTTCCGCTTCCTGAGCAGTTCTTC.

The chain carries TRBV6-6 and TRBJ2-7; 8 bases are shared with TRBD2. The CDR3 sequence is 16 residues long. Germline V CDR1 and CDR2: MNHNY, SVGAGI (reference sequence). V gave up 0 bases and J gave up 5 bases; unmatched junction bases: 9. Written as DNA, the CDR3 is TGTGCCAGCAGTTACTCAGAGGGGACTAGAGGGCACGAGCAGTACTTC. Amino acids: CASSYSEGTRGHEQYF.

The table lists this clonotype with a few counts. The rearrangement links TRBV5-5 to TRBJ2-7; a possible D gene is TRBD1 (7 bases). Germline values: CDR1 SGHKS, CDR2 YYEKEE (reference sequence). The CDR3 totals 17 residues. The germline V and J ends were trimmed by 5 bases and 6 bases, with 27 bases remaining between them. CDR3 sequence reads: CASRWKLRGTEPFEQYF. In nucleotides, the CDR3 is TGTGCCAGCAGATGGAAACTCCGCGGGACAGAACCCTTCGAGCAGTACTTC.

CDR3 sequence: CASGSPLAGGGNEQFF. As DNA, the CDR3 is TGTGCTAGTGGTTCGCCTCTAGCGGGAGGAGGCAATGAGCAGTTCTTC. V usage is TRBV12-5 and J usage is TRBJ2-1, with 11 bases identical to TRBD2. J lost 6 bases, V lost 4 bases, and 8 bases had no gene match. From germline, CDR1 is LGHNT and CDR2 FRNRAP. CDR3 size: 16 residues.

The chain has TRBV28 and TRBJ1-5, with 9 bases lining up with TRBD1. The V and J ends lost 6 bases and 7 bases, in that order; junction bases with no gene match: 7. Germline lookup yields CDR1 MDHEN and CDR2 SYDVKM. This CDR3 comprises 14 residues. CDR3 region: CASRTTGGLQPQHF. The CDR3 coding sequence is TGTGCCAGCAGGACTACAGGGGGCTTACAGCCCCAGCATTTT.

The rearrangement uses TRBV2 and TRBJ1-1; D call uncertain. The CDR3 runs to 13 residues. Per the germline V gene, CDR1 is SNHLY and CDR2 is FYNNEI. V lost 6 bases, J lost 0 bases, and 8 bases lay in between. CDR3 in amino acids: CASRETMNTEAFF. The CDR3 nucleotides are TGTGCCAGCAGGGAGACCATGAACACTGAAGCTTTCTTT.

A few counts support this clonotype. The V and J genes are TRBV5-1 and TRBJ2-7; D may be TRBD1 (6 bases). The CDR3 runs to 14 residues. V was clipped by 3 bases and J by 3 bases, with 13 bases between them. Per the germline V gene, CDR1 is SGHRS and CDR2 is YFSETQ. The CDR3 DNA is TGCGCCAGCAGCTCACACCCGGACAGCTACGAGCAGTACTTC. This gives the protein CASSSHPDSYEQYF.

On this clonotype itself: A much more abundant neighbour one base away suggests this may be a read error. This chain joins TRBV5-1 and TRBJ1-1; D is perhaps TRBD1 (5 bases). The CDR3 is 14 amino acids. Germline V gene sequence: CDR1 SGHRS, CDR2 YFSETQ. The CDR3 protein is CVSSLGGVTTEAFF. DNA for the CDR3: TGCGTCAGCAGCTTGGGAGGGGTGACGACTGAAGCTTTCTTT.

This clonotype was detected only a few times. The rearrangement links TRBV15 to TRBJ2-4, with 7 nucleotides matching TRBD1. Losses at the gene ends were 0 bases for V and 1 base for J; bases not matched to a gene: 6. CDR3 length: 17 residues. Germline-derived CDR1 and CDR2 are LNHNV and YYDKDF (reference sequence). The CDR3 coding sequence is TGTGCCACCAGCAGAGATTGGACCAGGGGGGCCAAAAACATTCAGTACTTC. It yields the protein CATSRDWTRGAKNIQYF.

This sequence joins TRBV4-2 and TRBJ1-2; 9 nucleotides align to TRBD1. V dropped 6 bases and J dropped 6; count of bases not matched to a gene: 11. CDR3 length: 15 amino acids. The germline gives CDR1 LGHNA, CDR2 YNFKEQ. The CDR3 sequence is CASRGPGQGIDGYTF. The CDR3 coding sequence is TGTGCCAGCAGGGGGCCGGGACAGGGAATCGATGGCTACACCTTC.

This chain links TRBV20-1 with TRBJ1-2, with 7 nucleotides matching TRBD1. CDR3 length equals 12 residues. Germline V lookup: CDR1 DFQATT, CDR2 SNEGSKA (reference sequence). DNA for the CDR3: TGCAGCTTTCTAAGACAGGGAGTGGGCTACACCTTC. Its protein is CSFLRQGVGYTF.

This chain uses TRBV13 with TRBJ2-1; 10 bases agree with TRBD2. V was pared by 9 bases and J by 2 bases, with 4 bases of the junction left unmatched. The CDR3 has 14 residues. Germline CDR1 is PRHDT and CDR2 is FYEKMQ (reference sequence). In DNA form, the CDR3 reads TGTGCCAGTCAAAGCGGGGGGGCCTACAATGAGCAGTTCTTC. This gives the protein CASQSGGAYNEQFF.

This clonotype was picked up one time. The rearrangement uses TRBV20-1 and TRBJ1-2; no clear D gene. The V gene lost 1 base and the J gene lost 0 bases, with 9 bases spanning the gap. The germline V gene encodes CDR1 DFQATT and CDR2 SNEGSKA (reference sequence). This CDR3 comprises 14 residues. The CDR3 DNA reads as TGCAGTGCTAGAGGGACCCAAGCTAACTATGGCTACACCTTC. Amino acids: CSARGTQANYGYTF.